This T cell receptor beta chain emerged from a study of cytomegalovirus exposure and HLA in healthy donors. General study results and limits: Rare TCR sequences predominated, though certain public TCRs were found in many donors.

This clone has more than one count but fewer than ten. Its antigen remains unknown. The PCR made use of 60 Vbeta and 13 Jbeta primers. Using immunoSEQ multiplex PCR, the repertoire was profiled, and TCRdb retains in-frame clones only, with some absent. The table records some 150,000 clones, more than 65% of them present only once. Sample: PBMCs. This TCR was recovered from a middle-aged man in good health and CMV-seropositive.

CDR3 loop: CASSLANTDTQYF. In nucleotides, the CDR3 is TGTGCCAGCAGCTTAGCTAACACAGATACGCAGTATTTT. This chain links TRBV11-2 with TRBJ2-3; D not certain. The CDR3 spans 13 residues. The germline V and J ends were trimmed by 1 base and 2 bases, with 4 bases remaining between them. From germline, CDR1 is SGHAT and CDR2 FQNNGV.